This T cell receptor beta chain was observed in a study of blood T cell repertoires in COVID-19. Original methodology: From reference gene primer amplification, estimates of nucleated cell counts were derived. Only in-frame clones appear in the TCRdb table, and some are missing; sequencing was by immunoSEQ multiplex PCR. For V, J and clone size, that table is used; D and trimming come from the DNA. This table has a few hundred thousand clones, approximately 83% appearing once. The CDR3 is 14 amino acids. Trimming took 0 bases from V and 7 from J, leaving 12 bases between them. Germline V gene data show CDR1 as LNHNV and CDR2 as YYDKDF (reference sequence). Residents of 24 US areas, aged about 18 to 89 years, made up the participants. Cohorts were assigned according to the clinical history that participants reported.

The origin of this receptor is a woman aged 40 to 50 with acute COVID-19. V usage is TRBV15 and J usage is TRBJ1-2; D is unresolved. Material for sequencing was PBMCs or T cells enriched from blood (not recorded which). This chain's CDR3 is CATSRDRGVGGYTF. Written as DNA, the CDR3 is TGTGCCACCAGCAGAGATCGGGGAGTTGGTGGCTACACCTTC.